Sequencing of this T cell receptor (beta chain) was carried out in a study of PD-1 blockade in classical Hodgkin lymphoma. V dropped 1 base and J dropped 1 base, with 3 bases sitting between them. From germline, CDR1 is LNHNV and CDR2 YYDKDF (reference sequence). The CDR3 loop spans 13 amino acids. Time point of the sample: cycle 4 day 1 (C4D1), after five to seven weeks of nivolumab. Brentuximab vedotin exposure varied among the patients, all of whom had relapsed after autologous stem cell transplantation. Complete response, partial response or progressive disease constituted the best response categories observed. TCRdb keeps only in-frame clones here, not all; method: immunoSEQ multiplex PCR. The sample lists tens of thousands of clones, 70% to 90% occurring once.

The source is a human donor with classical Hodgkin lymphoma. The chain recombines TRBV15 with TRBJ2-3; D not resolved. Source: peripheral blood mononuclear cells (PBMCs), taken before the fourth cycle of nivolumab. CDR3 sequence: CATSRGGTDTQYF. In DNA, the CDR3 is TGTGCCACCAGCAGAGGAGGCACAGATACGCAGTATTTT.